These 25 T cell receptor beta chains came from one sample sequenced in a study of blood T cell repertoires in COVID-19. Only in-frame clones appear in the TCRdb table, and some are missing; sequencing was by immunoSEQ multiplex PCR. The data show about 260,000 clones, 75% to 95% seen once. Sample: peripheral blood. The receptors were sampled from a person under 35 with COVID-19, enrolled during active disease.

CDR3 amino acids: CASSVAGGELFF. The DNA for the CDR3 is TGTGCCAGCAGCGTAGCAGGCGGGGAGCTGTTTTTT. This chain links TRBV9 with TRBJ2-2; D not resolved. Germline CDR1 is SGDLS and CDR2 is YYNGEE. V was cut by 0 bases and J by 7 bases, with 4 bases left in between. The CDR3 is 12 residues long.

About this clone: Other DNA variants within this sample encode the same CDR3. The V and J genes are TRBV7-2 and TRBJ2-3; no clear D gene. Germline assignment: CDR1 SGHTA and CDR2 FQGNSA. The CDR3 contains 13 residues. V dropped 2 bases and J dropped 3 bases, with 6 bases sitting between them. CDR3 region: CASSLSRTDTQYF. CDR3 nucleotide sequence: TGTGCCAGCAGCTTATCCAGGACAGATACGCAGTATTTT.

The chain employs TRBV7-3 and TRBJ2-3; 9 nucleotides match TRBD2. The CDR3 totals 17 residues. Trimming cost V 2 bases and J 5 bases; bases outside gene matches: 11. The germline V gene has CDR1 SGHTA and CDR2 FQGTGA. Here the CDR3 DNA reads TGTGCCAGCAGCTTATTTGGGCTAGCGGGGTCCGTAGATACGCAGTATTTT. This gives the protein CASSLFGLAGSVDTQYF.

This chain joins TRBV10-2 and TRBJ2-5; possible D gene TRBD2, 5 bases. CDR3 length: 13 residues. Germline V lookup: CDR1 WSHSY, CDR2 SAAADI. V was cut by 3 bases and J by 5 bases, with 10 bases left in between. The CDR3 DNA reads TGCGCCAGCAGTGAAGGGTCGGGGGAGACCCAGTACTTC. The encoded protein is CASSEGSGETQYF.

In this sample, this clone turned up once. The chain recombines TRBV7-2 with TRBJ2-7, with D unresolved. CDR3 length: 11 residues. Trimming took off 3 bases at V and 6 bases at J, with 6 bases between the two ends. Germline lookup yields CDR1 SGHTA and CDR2 FQGNSA. The CDR3, as DNA: TGTGCCAGCAGCTTTCGTCTCGAGCAGTACTTC. Amino acid sequence: CASSFRLEQYF.

This clone was seen once. This rearrangement joins TRBV5-1 to TRBJ1-5; D is uncertain. Germline V CDR1 and CDR2: SGHRS, YFSETQ. V shed 0 bases and J shed 9 bases, with 10 bases lying between them. This CDR3 has 13 residues. CDR3 loop: CASSLDPGLPQHF. The CDR3 DNA is TGCGCCAGCAGCTTGGATCCGGGGTTGCCCCAGCATTTT.

CDR3 amino acids: CASSRDKGDNSPLHF. The DNA for the CDR3 is TGCGCCAGCAGCCGGGACAAAGGTGATAATTCACCCCTCCACTTT. This rearrangement joins TRBV10-2 to TRBJ1-6; TRBD1 is a possible D gene (6 bases). The V end lost 6 bases, the J end lost 5 bases, and 14 bases lay between the germline ends. Germline V gene data show CDR1 as WSHSY and CDR2 as SAAADI. CDR3 length: 15 amino acids.

The chain uses TRBV11-3 and TRBJ2-3, with 7 bases fitting TRBD1. The CDR3 sequence is 14 residues long. Losses at the gene ends were 5 bases for V and 4 bases for J; bases not matched to a gene: 6. CDR1 SGHNT and CDR2 YENEEA come from the germline V gene. The CDR3 sequence is CASSHDRDPDTQYF. The CDR3 coding sequence is TGTGCCAGCAGCCACGACAGGGACCCAGATACGCAGTATTTT. The variable domain in full, with the rest retrieved from reference TRBV11-3 and TRBJ2-3, is EAGVVQSPRYKIIEKKQPVAFWCNPISGHNTLYWYLQNLGQGPELLIRYENEEAVDDSQLPKDRFSAERLKGVDSTLKIQPAELGDSAVYLCASSHDRDPDTQYFGPGTRLTVL.

This chain links TRBV7-2 with TRBJ2-5; 10 nucleotides line up with TRBD1. The CDR3 has 15 amino acids. Trimming cost V 5 bases and J 4 bases; bases outside gene matches: 7. Germline V gene data show CDR1 as SGHTA and CDR2 as FQGNSA. The CDR3 bases are TGTGCCAGCAGCCTAAGACAGGGGGCGACAGAGACCCAGTACTTC. The encoded protein is CASSLRQGATETQYF.

This rearrangement joins TRBV27 to TRBJ1-5; 7 bases agree with TRBD1. From germline, CDR1 is MNHEY and CDR2 SMNVEV (reference sequence). The J segment lost 4 bases and the V segment lost 4 bases, leaving 4 bases of the junction unmatched. The CDR3 has 14 amino acids. The CDR3 bases are TGTGCCAGCAGTTGGACAGGCGGGAATCAGCCCCAGCATTTT. It yields the protein CASSWTGGNQPQHF.

The V and J genes are TRBV3-1 (or the pseudogene TRBV3-2) and TRBJ1-5; D is uncertain. Germline V CDR1 and CDR2: LGHDT, YNNKEL (reference sequence). V was clipped by 4 bases and J by 4 bases, with 5 bases between them. This CDR3 region has 12 residues. CDR3 nucleotide sequence: TGTGCCAGCAGCCGACTAAATCAGCCCCAGCATTTT. This gives the protein CASSRLNQPQHF.

The V gene is TRBV27, the J gene TRBJ1-2, with D hard to call. This CDR3 is built from 16 residues. Trimming shortened V by 0 bases and J by 1 base, and 12 bases separated the two germline ends. Germline CDR1 and CDR2: MNHEY and SMNVEV (reference sequence). In nucleotides, the CDR3 is TGTGCCAGCAGTTTATCGTGGCGGATTGATAACTATGGCTACACCTTC. The encoded protein is CASSLSWRIDNYGYTF.

The rearrangement links TRBV9 to TRBJ1-2; 8 nucleotides line up with TRBD1. The CDR3 contains 17 residues. J gave up 2 bases and V 2 bases, and 11 bases lay outside the gene matches. Germline V gene lookup returns CDR1 SGDLS and CDR2 YYNGEE. CDR3 region: CASSVTFEGQDNYGYTF. CDR3 nucleotide sequence: TGTGCCAGCAGCGTGACCTTCGAGGGACAGGACAACTATGGCTACACCTTC.

In its sample, this clone was seen a few times. The chain is built from TRBV9 and TRBJ1-1; TRBD1 matches at 7 bases. V trimming: 3 bases; J trimming: 2 bases; junction bases outside the gene matches: 7. The germline V gene has CDR1 SGDLS and CDR2 YYNGEE. The CDR3 sequence is 15 residues long. Here the CDR3 DNA reads TGTGCCAGCAGCGGACTACGGGACAGCAACACTGAAGCTTTCTTT. It is translated as CASSGLRDSNTEAFF.

J is TRBJ2-7 and V is TRBV7-2, with 9 bases lining up with TRBD2. CDR1 and CDR2 from the germline V gene are SGHTA and FQGNSA. Trimming took 7 bases from V and 1 from J; bases not matched to a gene: 11. This CDR3 has 16 residues. The CDR3 DNA reads TGTGCCAGCACCCCGTGGCCGCTAGCGGGGTCCTACGAGCAGTACTTC. Residues: CASTPWPLAGSYEQYF.

The chain employs TRBV6-2 or TRBV6-3 and TRBJ2-1; D not certain. V was trimmed by 5 bases and J by 0 bases, leaving 8 bases between them. The CDR3 contains 14 residues. Germline V CDR1 and CDR2: MNHEY, SVGEGT. In nucleotides, the CDR3 is TGTGCCAGCAGTACTCCCTTCTCCTACAATGAGCAGTTCTTC. It specifies CASSTPFSYNEQFF.

This sequence joins TRBV4-3 and TRBJ2-5; a possible D gene is TRBD2 (5 bases). The CDR3 is 16 residues long. Looked up from germline, CDR1 is LGHNA and CDR2 is YSLEER. V was trimmed by 4 bases and J by 1 base, leaving 16 bases between them. The CDR3 DNA reads TGCGCCAGCAGCCCCCTCGCCCACCTAGCCCAAGAGACCCAGTACTTC. Translating it yields CASSPLAHLAQETQYF.

The chain recombines TRBV4-1 with TRBJ1-2; D is ambiguous. The ends were cut back, 0 bases at V and 0 bases at J, with 8 bases in the middle. This CDR3 is 15 amino acids long. CDR1 MGHRA and CDR2 YSYEKL come from the germline V gene. The CDR3: CASSQDVSANYGYTF. The CDR3 region has the DNA TGCGCCAGCAGCCAAGACGTATCGGCTAACTATGGCTACACCTTC.

The chain joins TRBV7-6 to TRBJ1-1, with D tentatively TRBD1 (6 bases). The CDR3 loop spans 15 amino acids. Germline-derived CDR1 and CDR2 are SGHVS and FNYEAQ. Deletions cut 4 bases from V and 2 bases from J, with 14 bases between. CDR3 sequence reads: CASSSGTIFNTEAFF. The CDR3, as DNA: TGTGCCAGCAGCTCGGGGACAATTTTCAACACTGAAGCTTTCTTT. Full variable domain (missing parts from reference TRBV7-6 and TRBJ1-1): GAGVSQSPRYKVTKRGQDVALRCDPISGHVSLYWYRQALGQGPEFLTYFNYEAQQDKSGLPNDRFSAERPEGSISTLTIQRTEQRDSAMYRCASSSGTIFNTEAFFGQGTRLTVV.

The V gene is TRBV10-3, the J gene TRBJ2-5, with D possibly being TRBD2 (6 bases). Germline loops: CDR1 ENHRY, CDR2 SYGVKD. This CDR3 has 15 amino acids. V was pared by 8 bases and J by 10 bases, with 26 bases between. The CDR3 DNA sequence: TGTGCCATCGGGTTCCTGGGCGGGAACTATATTATCCAGTACTTC. Translation gives CAIGFLGGNYIIQYF.

This chain connects TRBV20-1 to TRBJ1-5; D call uncertain. The CDR3 runs 10 residues. The germline gives CDR1 DFQATT, CDR2 SNEGSKA (reference sequence). Trimming stripped 2 bases from V and 7 bases from J, with 3 bases between. CDR3 amino acids: CSARQQPQHF. DNA for the CDR3: TGCAGTGCTAGACAACAGCCCCAGCATTTT.

The rearrangement links TRBV11-2 to TRBJ2-2; 11 positions agree with TRBD2. J was trimmed by 0 bases and V by 8 bases; bases with no gene match: 5. This CDR3 comprises 16 residues. Germline V lookup: CDR1 SGHAT, CDR2 FQNNGV. The CDR3 DNA follows: TGTGCCAGCGGTTTAGCGGGAGGGACGAACACCGGGGAGCTGTTTTTT. This gives the protein CASGLAGGTNTGELFF.

CDR3: CASSLGTDYGYTF. Written as DNA, the CDR3 is TGTGCCAGCAGCTTAGGGACAGACTATGGCTACACCTTC. The J gene is TRBJ1-2, the V gene TRBV7-6, with a possible D match to TRBD1 (6 bases). Trimming left V 1 base short and J 3 bases short, with 6 bases between. Germline V gene sequence: CDR1 SGHVS, CDR2 FNYEAQ. The CDR3 loop spans 13 amino acids.

This clone was seen only once. This rearrangement joins TRBV4-3 to TRBJ1-1; D is possibly TRBD1 (6 bases). Germline values: CDR1 LGHNA, CDR2 YSLEER. V was trimmed by 4 bases and J by 0 bases, leaving 12 bases between them. The length of the CDR3 is 15 residues. The CDR3 loop is CASSPGQLMNTEAFF. For the CDR3, the DNA is TGCGCCAGCAGCCCGGGACAACTCATGAACACTGAAGCTTTCTTT.

V is TRBV4-1 and J is TRBJ2-7; TRBD1 might be the D (5 bases). CDR3 length: 14 amino acids. Germline lookup yields CDR1 MGHRA and CDR2 YSYEKL. Between the trimmed V and J ends, which lost 2 bases and 2 bases, there was a span of 10 bases. CDR3 in amino acids: CASSQLLGPYEQYF. The CDR3 nucleotides read TGCGCCAGCAGCCAACTCTTGGGGCCCTACGAGCAGTACTTC.